The 18 T cell receptor beta chains below all came from one sample that was sequenced in a study of cytomegalovirus exposure and HLA in healthy donors. PCR used 60 Vbeta primers and 13 Jbeta primers. The protocol was immunoSEQ multiplex PCR, while the TCRdb copy is restricted to in-frame clones and leaves out a portion. This table holds about 140,000 clones, roughly four fifths found once. Material for sequencing was PBMCs. The receptors derive from a man younger than 30 in good health and CMV-seropositive.

V usage is TRBV5-1 and J usage is TRBJ2-1, with TRBD2 identical over 9 bases. Trimming took 3 bases from V and 9 from J; bases not matched to a gene: 16. This CDR3 has 17 residues. Germline assignment: CDR1 SGHRS and CDR2 YFSETQ. The CDR3 sequence is CASSSLGAGGPGGEQFF. CDR3 nucleotide sequence: TGCGCCAGCAGCTCCCTCGGGGCGGGGGGGCCGGGGGGTGAGCAGTTCTTC.

This clone was observed a single time. The chain recombines TRBV28 with TRBJ2-6; the match to TRBD1 covers 8 bases. This CDR3 is built from 17 residues. Trimming removed 3 bases from V and 1 base from J; junction bases left unmatched: 5. CDR1 is MDHEN, CDR2 SYDVKM, per germline. For the CDR3, the DNA is TGTGCCAGCAGTTTGGGGCAGGGGGCGTCTGGGGCCAACGTCCTGACTTTC. This gives the protein CASSLGQGASGANVLTF.

The table lists this clone with a few counts. This rearrangement joins TRBV6-5 to TRBJ2-2, with unresolved D. V lost 6 bases to trimming and J lost 2 bases, with 13 bases between them. CDR1 and CDR2 (germline): MNHEY, SVGAGI. The CDR3 has 15 residues. The CDR3 DNA is TGTGCCAGCAGACTGTCCGGGTTCAACACCGGGGAGCTGTTTTTT. This codes for CASRLSGFNTGELFF.

V gene TRBV28 combines with J gene TRBJ2-1; D call uncertain. The CDR3 loop spans 14 amino acids. Germline CDR1 and CDR2: MDHEN and SYDVKM. Trimming stripped 3 bases from V and 4 bases from J, with 10 bases between. CDR3 in DNA: TGTGCCAGCAGTTTCCCCTCACAGTACAATGAGCAGTTCTTC. Translating gives CASSFPSQYNEQFF.

This clone was seen a few times. This CDR3 reads CASSKPGFNYGYTF. CDR3 in DNA: TGTGCCAGTAGTAAACCGGGATTTAACTATGGCTACACCTTC. The chain joins TRBV19 to TRBJ1-2; D remains unclear. The V end lost 4 bases, the J end lost 1 base, and 10 bases lay between the germline ends. This CDR3 is 14 amino acids long. Germline values: CDR1 LNHDA, CDR2 SQIVND (reference sequence).

This clone was counted a single time. The chain is built from TRBV6-5 and TRBJ1-2, with D uncertain. With 6 bases removed from V and 6 bases from J, the gap between germline ends came to 14 bases. The CDR3 extends over 13 amino acids. CDR1 MNHEY and CDR2 SVGAGI come from the germline V gene. CDR3 residues: CASSRDTVDGYTF. The CDR3 region has the DNA TGTGCCAGCAGCCGAGATACCGTCGATGGCTACACCTTC.

This chain links TRBV18 with TRBJ2-3, with TRBD2 matching over 7 bases. This CDR3 has 14 amino acids. After removal of 5 bases from V and 2 bases from J, the junction contained 4 bases not matched to a gene. In germline, CDR1 is KGHSH, CDR2 LQKENI. CDR3 nucleotides: TGTGCCAGCTCAGGGGGACTACTCACAGATACGCAGTATTTT. This sequence encodes CASSGGLLTDTQYF.

The chain is built from TRBV7-9 and TRBJ1-4; 7 positions agree with TRBD1. Germline CDR1 SEHNR, CDR2 FQNEAQ (reference sequence). The trim removed 5 bases at V and 7 bases at J, leaving 10 bases unmatched. This CDR3 spans 15 amino acids. CDR3 in DNA: TGTGCCAGCAGCATACAGACAGGGCGAGCTGAAAAACTGTTTTTT. Translating it yields CASSIQTGRAEKLFF. Using reference TRBV7-9 and TRBJ1-4 for the parts outside the CDR3, the full variable domain is DTGVSQNPRHKITKRGQNVTFRCDPISEHNRLYWYRQTLGQGPEFLTYFQNEAQLEKSRLLSDRFSAERPKGSFSTLEIQRTEQGDSAMYLCASSIQTGRAEKLFFGSGTQLSVL.

This chain connects TRBV7-2 to TRBJ2-7; TRBD2 matches 12 bases. Trimming cost V 0 bases and J 2 bases; bases outside gene matches: 11. This CDR3 is 19 amino acids long. Germline CDR1 SGHTA, CDR2 FQGNSA. CDR3 sequence reads: CASSLANLGTSGLPYEQYF. CDR3 DNA: TGTGCCAGCAGCTTAGCAAACCTTGGGACTAGCGGGTTACCCTACGAGCAGTACTTC.

J is TRBJ1-1 and V is TRBV7-9, with 10 positions matching TRBD1. The V and J ends lost 5 bases and 6 bases, in that order; junction bases with no gene match: 6. This CDR3 has 14 residues. Looked up from germline, CDR1 is SEHNR and CDR2 is FQNEAQ (reference sequence). CDR3 in amino acids: CASSPRTGGSEAFF. CDR3 nucleotides: TGTGCCAGCAGCCCCCGGACAGGGGGTTCTGAAGCTTTCTTT.

The rearrangement joins TRBV7-9 to TRBJ2-7; 7 nucleotides line up with TRBD1. V lost 6 bases and J lost 2; bases outside the gene matches: 4. The CDR3 totals 13 residues. CDR1 and CDR2 (germline): SEHNR, FQNEAQ (reference sequence). The CDR3 nucleotides are TGTGCCAGCAGGCCTACAGGGGCCTACGAGCAGTACTTC. Translation: CASRPTGAYEQYF.

This clone was seen just once. The CDR3 here is CASRSQGSYEQYF. The CDR3, as DNA: TGTGCCAGCCGTTCACAGGGGTCCTACGAGCAGTACTTC. The chain employs TRBV27 and TRBJ2-7, with TRBD1 matching 7 bases. The J segment lost 1 base and the V segment lost 8 bases, leaving 5 bases of the junction unmatched. This CDR3 has 13 amino acids. Germline V CDR1 and CDR2: MNHEY, SMNVEV (reference sequence).

The gene calls are TRBV6-1 and TRBJ2-7; tentative D call: TRBD1 (6 bases). The CDR3 runs 13 residues. V shed 9 bases and J shed 5 bases, with 17 bases lying between them. Germline lookup yields CDR1 MNHNS and CDR2 SASEGT. The CDR3: CASRPRGVHEQYF. CDR3 coding DNA: TGTGCCAGTCGGCCCAGGGGCGTTCACGAGCAGTACTTC.

The V gene is TRBV5-4, the J gene TRBJ2-7; 9 bases agree with TRBD1. The CDR3 has 15 amino acids. Trimming cost V 7 bases and J 1 base; bases outside gene matches: 9. Germline-derived CDR1 and CDR2 are SGHNT and YYREEE (reference sequence). The CDR3 is CASGTGGAGSYEQYF. The CDR3 DNA reads as TGTGCCAGCGGAACAGGGGGCGCTGGGTCCTACGAGCAGTACTTC. Full variable domain (missing parts from reference TRBV5-4 and TRBJ2-7): ETGVTQSPTHLIKTRGQQVTLRCSSQSGHNTVSWYQQALGQGPQFIFQYYREEENGRGNFPPRFSGLQFPNYSSELNVNALELDDSALYLCASGTGGAGSYEQYFGPGTRLTVT.

A few counts support this clone. The chain recombines TRBV27 with TRBJ1-4; D ambiguous. The ends were cut back, 8 bases at V and 8 bases at J, with 12 bases in the middle. The CDR3 runs 12 residues. Germline loops: CDR1 MNHEY, CDR2 SMNVEV (reference sequence). This CDR3 reads CASGKPEEKLFF. Written as DNA, the CDR3 is TGTGCCAGCGGCAAACCTGAAGAAAAACTGTTTTTT.

This chain joins TRBV14 and TRBJ2-7; no reliable D call. The CDR3 has 11 residues. V lost 4 bases and J lost 3, with 4 bases in between. Germline V gene lookup returns CDR1 SGHDN and CDR2 FVKESK. The CDR3 DNA follows: TGTGCCAGCAGCCCCATCTACGAGCAGTACTTC. Its protein product is CASSPIYEQYF.

This clone has a handful of counts. The gene calls are TRBV2 and TRBJ1-2; D might be TRBD1 (5 bases). The germline gives CDR1 SNHLY, CDR2 FYNNEI. V was shortened by 5 bases and J by 2 bases, with 12 bases between the two germline ends. This CDR3 comprises 14 residues. The CDR3 sequence is CASSRSQENYGYTF. DNA for the CDR3: TGTGCCAGCAGTAGATCACAGGAAAACTATGGCTACACCTTC.

The rearrangement links TRBV19 to TRBJ2-1; weak D call: TRBD2 (5 bases). V lost 1 base to trimming and J lost 1 base, with 5 bases between them. The germline V gene has CDR1 LNHDA and CDR2 SQIVND (reference sequence). The CDR3 is 14 residues long. Here the CDR3 DNA reads TGTGCCAGTAGTATAGCGGGATCCTACAATGAGCAGTTCTTC. It codes for CASSIAGSYNEQFF.